This T cell receptor (beta chain) was sequenced for a study of blood T cell repertoires in COVID-19. This CDR3 contains 16 residues. V lost 3 bases and J lost 0; bases outside the gene matches: 3. Germline CDR1 reads SGHNT; CDR2 reads YYREEE (reference sequence). TCRdb's table, derived via immunoSEQ multiplex PCR, lists solely in-frame clones and lacks some. The sample consists of around 13,000 clones, more than 80% of them appearing once. This chain joins TRBV5-4 and TRBJ2-3, with 11 bases identical to TRBD2. The receptor comes from a man in his fifties with active COVID-19. The sequenced sample consisted of peripheral blood. The CDR3 bases are TGTGCCAGCAGCTCCCTAGCGGGGGGTAGCACAGATACGCAGTATTTT. Residues: CASSSLAGGSTDTQYF.